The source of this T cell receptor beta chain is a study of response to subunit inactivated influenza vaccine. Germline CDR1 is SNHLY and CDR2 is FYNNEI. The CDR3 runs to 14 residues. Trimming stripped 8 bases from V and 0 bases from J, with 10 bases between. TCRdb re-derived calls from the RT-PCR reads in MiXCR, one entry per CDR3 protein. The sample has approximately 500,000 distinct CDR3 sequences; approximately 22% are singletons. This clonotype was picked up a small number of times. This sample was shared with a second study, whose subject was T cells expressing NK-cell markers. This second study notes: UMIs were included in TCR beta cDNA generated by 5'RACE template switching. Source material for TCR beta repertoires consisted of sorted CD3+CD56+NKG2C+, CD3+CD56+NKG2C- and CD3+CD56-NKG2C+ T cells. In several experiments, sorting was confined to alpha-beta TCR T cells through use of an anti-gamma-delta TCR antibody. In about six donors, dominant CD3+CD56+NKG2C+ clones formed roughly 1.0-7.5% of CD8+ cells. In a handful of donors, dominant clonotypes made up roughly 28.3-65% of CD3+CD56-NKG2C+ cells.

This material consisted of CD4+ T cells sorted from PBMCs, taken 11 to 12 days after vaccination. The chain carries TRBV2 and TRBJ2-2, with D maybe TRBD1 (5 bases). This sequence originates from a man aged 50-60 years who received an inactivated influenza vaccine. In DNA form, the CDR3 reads TGTGCCAGCGGGCAGGGTGCGAACACCGGGGAGCTGTTTTTT. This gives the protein CASGQGANTGELFF. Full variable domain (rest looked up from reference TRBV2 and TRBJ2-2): EPEVTQTPSHQVTQMGQEVILRCVPISNHLYFYWYRQILGQKVEFLVSFYNNEISEKSEIFDDQFSVERPDGSNFTLKIRSTKLEDSAMYFCASGQGANTGELFFGEGSRLTVL.